This is a list of T cell receptor beta chains from one sample in a study of shared clonotypes between healthy human individuals. The protocol was immunoSEQ multiplex PCR, while the TCRdb copy is restricted to in-frame clones and leaves out a portion. Counted here are more than 2 million clones, 90% to 95% occurring once; the ten biggest clones make up approximately 1.6%. The sequenced material came from naive CD8+ T cells from PBMCs. The receptors originated from a young man in good health. Some clones in this sample may be carry-over from other donors' samples. CDR3s include the opening cysteine and the closing phenylalanine or tryptophan. D genes are given only for firm matches. The listing skips clone size in some rows; elsewhere it reads once, few, many or a size class.

clone_size	d_call	v_call	j_call	cdr3_nt	cdr3_aa
-	-	TRBV27	TRBJ2-7	TGTGCCAGCAGTCCGCTCGGAGGCGAGCAGTACTTC	CASSPLGGEQYF
-	-	TRBV9	TRBJ2-1	TGTGCCAGCAGCGTAGGGGGCGGGACAAACAATGAGCAGTTCTTC	CASSVGGGTNNEQFF
-	-	TRBV7-9	TRBJ2-1	TGTGCCAGCAGGCCCCAAACAGGGTTGAACTACAATGAGCAGTTCTTC	CASRPQTGLNYNEQFF
-	-	TRBV6-6	TRBJ2-1	TGTGCCAGCACACACACCCAGGACCCGTGGTTCTTC	CASTHTQDPWFF
once	TRBD1	TRBV9	TRBJ2-6	TGTGCCAGCAGCGCAGCTAGGGGGCTAGGGGCCAACGTCCTGACTTTC	CASSAARGLGANVLTF
-	-	TRBV27	TRBJ1-2	TGTGCCAGTAGCTCAGGGAGGGTGGGTGGCTACACCTTC	CASSSGRVGGYTF
-	-	TRBV13	TRBJ1-2	TGTGCCAGCAGCTTAGGCCTACTCTATGGCTACACCTTC	CASSLGLLYGYTF
-	-	TRBV5-4	TRBJ1-4	TGTGCCAGCAGCTTGGATAATAGCGGTCTGTTCAATGAAAAACTGTTTTTT	CASSLDNSGLFNEKLFF
-	TRBD2	TRBV11-2	TRBJ2-7	TGTGCCAGCAGCTTAGGTGGGGCGGGAGTCCACGAGCAGTACTTC	CASSLGGAGVHEQYF
-	-	TRBV29-1	TRBJ2-1	TGCAGCGTTGGGGTTGCAGGGGGGTACAATGAGCAGTTCTTC	CSVGVAGGYNEQFF
-	-	TRBV7-9	TRBJ1-4	TGTGCCAGCAGCCCTCGGCGGGGGGACGCTAATGAAAAACTGTTTTTT	CASSPRRGDANEKLFF
-	-	TRBV30	TRBJ1-5	TGTGCCTGGAGTGTACACTGGGATGGCAATCAGCCCCAGCATTTT	CAWSVHWDGNQPQHF
-	-	TRBV14	TRBJ1-2	TGTGCCAGCAGCCAAGCCAGTGATTTTTATGGCTACACCTTC	CASSQASDFYGYTF
-	-	TRBV7-9	TRBJ2-1	TGTGCCAGCAGCCCCCGTTGGGATGAGCAGTTCTTC	CASSPRWDEQFF
-	-	TRBV11-2	TRBJ2-2	TGTGCCAGCAGCTTATACGTACGTGAGGACACCGGGGAGCTGTTTTTT	CASSLYVREDTGELFF
-	-	TRBV4-3	TRBJ2-7	TGCGCCAGCAGCCAGGGACGGGAGCGGAGCTACGAGCAGTACTTC	CASSQGRERSYEQYF
-	TRBD1	TRBV7-8	TRBJ2-7	TGTGCCAGCAGCAAATATGGGACAGCCTACGAGCAGTACTTC	CASSKYGTAYEQYF
-	-	TRBV15	TRBJ1-5	TGTGCCACCAGCAGCCCGAGGAGGAGCAATCAGCCCCAGCATTTT	CATSSPRRSNQPQHF
-	-	TRBV11-2	TRBJ2-3	TGTGCCAGCTGGCACGCATCCGATACGCAGTATTTT	CASWHASDTQYF
-	TRBD2	TRBV27	TRBJ2-7	TGTGCCAGCAGTTTATCGGCTAGCGGGAGGTCCTACGAGCAGTACTTC	CASSLSASGRSYEQYF
-	-	TRBV9	TRBJ2-7	TGTGCCAGCAGCGTAGAAGGGCGGAGCTACGAGCAGTACTTC	CASSVEGRSYEQYF
-	-	TRBV7-9	TRBJ2-7	TGTGCCAGCAGCTTAGACTCAGGGGACGAGCAGTACTTC	CASSLDSGDEQYF
-	-	TRBV30	TRBJ1-1	TGTGCCTGGAAAACCGTTCGGACAGTAGCTGAAGCTTTCTTT	CAWKTVRTVAEAFF
-	-	TRBV7-9	TRBJ2-1	TGTGCCAGCAGTCTCTCCCGGGACATCTGGGGAAATGAGCAGTTCTTC	CASSLSRDIWGNEQFF
-	TRBD2	TRBV27	TRBJ2-1	TGTGCCAGCAGTCCCCGACTAGCGGGAGGTTACAATGAGCAGTTCTTC	CASSPRLAGGYNEQFF
-	-	TRBV7-2	TRBJ2-7	TGTGCCAGCAGCTTAGTCCCCTACGAGCAGTACTTC	CASSLVPYEQYF
-	TRBD1	TRBV2	TRBJ2-7	TGTGCCAGCAGACAGACAGGGGCCAGGGAGCAGTACTTC	CASRQTGAREQYF
-	-	TRBV6-1	TRBJ1-2	TGTGCCAGCAGTGCCCCAGGTCAGAACTATGGCTACACCTTC	CASSAPGQNYGYTF
-	TRBD1	TRBV28	TRBJ2-1	TGTGCCAGCAGGCTGGACAGGGACTATGAGCAGTTCTTC	CASRLDRDYEQFF
once	-	TRBV5-8	TRBJ2-7	TGTGCCAGCAGCCCGGAGGGGGGCTACGAGCAGTACTTC	CASSPEGGYEQYF
once	-	TRBV5-5	TRBJ1-1	TGTGCCTCTAGGGGGGCCCGGATTGAAGCTTTCTTT	CASRGARIEAFF
once	-	TRBV27	TRBJ2-3	TGTGCCAGTCTAGCAGATAACGGGGATACGCAGTATTTT	CASLADNGDTQYF
-	TRBD2	TRBV7-3	TRBJ2-2	TGTGCCAGCAGCTTATTAGGACTAGCGGGAGGGCCCGGGGAGCTGTTTTTT	CASSLLGLAGGPGELFF
-	TRBD2	TRBV29-1	TRBJ2-6	TGCAGCGGTGAACTAGCGGGAGGCCCCGCTGGGGCCAACGTCCTGACTTTC	CSGELAGGPAGANVLTF
-	-	TRBV29-1	TRBJ1-3	TGCAGCGTCATGGGTGGGGCCTCTGGAAACACCATATATTTT	CSVMGGASGNTIYF
once	-	TRBV29-1	TRBJ2-1	TGCAGCGTTGAGGCCCTAGCTAATGAGCAGTTCTTC	CSVEALANEQFF
-	TRBD2	TRBV5-6	TRBJ2-1	TGTGCCAGCAGCCCCTTTTCTAGCGGGAGGAGTGAGCAGTTCTTC	CASSPFSSGRSEQFF